This T cell receptor beta chain was found in a study of blood T cell repertoires in COVID-19 (TCRdb year 2020). At the level of the whole study: Samples from collaborators originated in the United States, Italy and Spain and spanned both the acute and convalescent phases of COVID-19. HLA class I and class II types, where available, came from metadata supplied by the sample provider rather than from assay-based typing. Deeply sampled blood TCRbeta repertoires from subjects exposed to, actively infected with, or recovered from COVID-19 were included in the dataset. The material from the prospective study consisted of cDNA or gDNA derived from T cells, B-cell-depleted T cells, or PBMCs. The repertoires were made available in a free public database intended to serve as a resource for research on the immune response to SARS-CoV-2. The samples were drawn from the first 160 participants of the ongoing ImmuneRACE study and from 1,254 subjects provided by 6 global collaborators. The sample metadata nearly always contained a de-identified subject ID, COVID-19 status, age in years and sex. General conclusions and limits of the study: How much clinical and demographic metadata was included differed by source and by participant, and the metadata was provided uncurated.

A remark on this clone: Which antigen it targets is not known. The sample holds no much larger clone one base away, and base qualities are not on file.

The immunoSEQ Assay, a bias-controlled multiplex PCR, was used to amplify TCRbeta CDR3 regions from genomic DNA. The published analysis was carried out like this. Nucleated cell counts per sample were estimated from amplification of reference gene primers within the assay. Sequence reads were collapsed and filtered to measure the absolute abundance of every unique TCRbeta CDR3 rearrangement. Productive Simpson clonality was computed per sample as the square root of Simpson's diversity index over productive rearrangements. The immuneACCESS repertoire file appears here via TCRdb, limited to in-frame rearrangements. These files lack a portion of the clones; in checked studies, under half of the deficit traces to unresolved V genes, and the cause of the others is not known. V, J and clone size are those of that table, while D and trimming were read from the DNA. Here the sample has roughly 70,000 clones; 75% to 95% occur a single time. About 5% of the sample belongs to the ten largest clones.

Collaborating institutions collected whole blood in K2EDTA tubes following their own protocols. For TCRbeta analysis, collaborators shipped samples in one of three forms: frozen whole blood, isolated PBMCs, or DNA extracted from either of those sample types. Sequenced input: peripheral blood. The clonotype originates from a woman aged 55-70 years with active COVID-19.

The CDR3 has the sequence CASSRQGLLYEQYF. DNA sequence: TGTGCCAGCAGCCGACAGGGTCTCCTCTACGAGCAGTACTTC. The chain employs TRBV28 and TRBJ2-7, with 7 central nucleotides matching TRBD1. Trimmed from V: 6 bases; trimmed from J: 3 bases; junction bases lacking a gene match: 8. Including cysteine and phenylalanine, the CDR3 has 14 amino acids. Only the CDR3 DNA is retained, 42 bases long and in frame from the first base. According to the germline V gene, CDR1 reads MDHEN and CDR2 reads SYDVKM.